This T cell receptor beta chain was captured in a study of CD8 T cells in ankylosing spondylitis. A word on this clonotype: Its antigen is unidentified.

TCRdb processed the 5' RACE reads anew with MiXCR; each CDR3 protein has one entry. The sample holds hundreds of thousands of distinct CDR3 sequences, approximately 12% seen once. Study observations and caveats: The study identified a TCR beta motif of about eight highly homologous variants that appeared characteristic of ankylosing spondylitis blood.

The sample consisted of blood, either unsorted or a sorted T cell fraction (not recorded which). The TCR originated in a male donor with ankylosing spondylitis.

CDR3 sequence: CASGYLGSNQPQHF. CDR3 in DNA: TGTGCCAGCGGTTATTTAGGGAGCAATCAGCCCCAGCATTTT. The genes are TRBV28 and TRBJ1-5, with no clear D. Germline CDR1 is MDHEN and CDR2 is SYDVKM. With 8 bases removed from V and 1 base from J, the gap between germline ends came to 12 bases. This CDR3 is built from 14 residues.